This is a list of T cell receptor beta chains from one sample in a study of PD-L1 blockade in urothelial cancer. The method was immunoSEQ multiplex PCR; TCRdb's version includes in-frame clones alone and lacks a portion of them. The sample has 25,000 to 30,000 clones, about 88% seen once. The specimen comprised PBMCs, sampled around atezolizumab (anti-PD-L1) treatment. The receptors originated from a man aged 45-65 years with urothelial cancer. CDR3s include the opening cysteine and the closing phenylalanine or tryptophan. D genes are given only for firm matches. Some rows mark clone size as missing; the rest say once, few, many or name a class of expanded clone.

-	TRBV11-3	TRBJ1-1	-	TGTGCCAGCAGAGGGGAATCCACTGAAGCTTTCTTT	CASRGESTEAFF
-	TRBV5-1	TRBJ1-6	-	TGCGCCAGCAGCTTGGAAGGGGGCTATAATTCACCCCTCCACTTT	CASSLEGGYNSPLHF
-	TRBV6-5	TRBJ2-3	-	TGTGCCAGCAGTTACCGACAGCCCAGCACAGATACGCAGTATTTT	CASSYRQPSTDTQYF
-	TRBV4-1	TRBJ2-3	-	TGCGCCAGCAGCCAAGTCGGGGCAGATACGCAGTATTTT	CASSQVGADTQYF
once	TRBV7-9	TRBJ1-1	-	TGTGCCAGCAGCTTAGCTGGGGCGTATTCGAACACTGAAGCTTTCTTT	CASSLAGAYSNTEAFF
-	TRBV6-6	TRBJ2-3	TRBD2	TGTGCCAGCAGTTACCCTAGCGGTACTAGCACAGATACGCAGTATTTT	CASSYPSGTSTDTQYF
-	TRBV5-6	TRBJ2-7	-	TGTGCCAGCAGCCTCGAGCCCTACGAGCAGTACTTC	CASSLEPYEQYF
once	TRBV5-1	TRBJ2-5	TRBD2	TGCGCCAGCAGCTTGCGCGGGGGGGCCGACGAGACCCAGTACTTC	CASSLRGGADETQYF
-	TRBV7-9	TRBJ2-1	-	TGTGCCAGCAGCCTAACGGGACTCTCCTACAATGAGCAGTTCTTC	CASSLTGLSYNEQFF
-	TRBV7-2	TRBJ2-3	-	TGTGCCAGCAGCTTTCTGGGAGCGGGCGACACAGATACGCAGTATTTT	CASSFLGAGDTDTQYF
-	TRBV7-3	TRBJ2-3	-	TGTGCCAGCAGCTTAAATGGTGCGGGGTCTGATACGCAGTATTTT	CASSLNGAGSDTQYF
-	TRBV11-2	TRBJ2-2	-	TGTGCCAGCAGCCCAGACTCCCAGAACACCGGGGAGCTGTTTTTT	CASSPDSQNTGELFF
-	TRBV7-9	TRBJ2-3	-	TGTGCCAGCAGCTCATACACAGATACGCTGTATTTT	CASSSYTDTLYF
-	TRBV6-1	TRBJ2-6	-	TGTGCCAGCAGTGGGGGGGAGGTTGGGGCCAACGTCCTGACTTTC	CASSGGEVGANVLTF
-	TRBV7-9	TRBJ1-4	-	TGTGCCAGCAGCGCCCCCCCTGAGGGGGAAACAACTAATGAAAAACTGTTTTTT	CASSAPPEGETTNEKLFF
-	TRBV10-1	TRBJ2-2	TRBD1	TGCGCCAGCATGACAGGGAGCACCGGGGAGCTGTTTTTT	CASMTGSTGELFF
-	TRBV6-1	TRBJ1-6	TRBD1	TGTGCCAGCAGTGATGCGACAGGGGAGGGGAATTCACCCCTCCACTTT	CASSDATGEGNSPLHF
-	TRBV27	TRBJ2-1	-	TGTGCCAGCAGTTTAGATTCATCGGGCGGGGGCGTCTCCTACAATGAGCAGTTCTTC	CASSLDSSGGGVSYNEQFF
-	TRBV7-6	TRBJ2-3	-	TGTGCCAGCAGCTTCTCCGTGACAGTCGCCACAGATACGCAGTATTTT	CASSFSVTVATDTQYF
-	TRBV19	TRBJ1-1	-	TGTGCCAGTAGTATCTCTCCTGGGACTCCGAACACTGAAGCTTTCTTT	CASSISPGTPNTEAFF
-	TRBV19	TRBJ2-3	TRBD1	TGTGCCAGTAGTCCCCGGGACAGTGGCACAGATACGCAGTATTTT	CASSPRDSGTDTQYF
-	TRBV7-3	TRBJ2-5	TRBD2	TGTGCCAGCAGCTTCGACGGGAGGGAGACCCAGTACTTC	CASSFDGRETQYF
once	TRBV10-2	TRBJ2-7	TRBD2	TGCGCCAGCAGTGACGGGGGGGTCTCCTACGAGCAGTACTTC	CASSDGGVSYEQYF
-	TRBV19	TRBJ1-1	-	TGTGCCAGTACCCTGCGGGGTAGGGACACTGAAGCTTTCTTT	CASTLRGRDTEAFF
-	TRBV10-1	TRBJ2-5	TRBD2	TGCGCCAGCACCTTTTCTTGGACTAGTCAAGAGACCCAGTACTTC	CASTFSWTSQETQYF
-	TRBV29-1	TRBJ2-3	-	TGCAGCGTTGAACGGAGCACAGATACGCAGTATTTT	CSVERSTDTQYF
-	TRBV27	TRBJ2-1	TRBD2	TGTGCCAGCAGTTTAAAATTCGGCGGGAGCATTCCCTTACTTAGGCAGTTCTTC	CASSLKFGGSIPLLRQFF
once	TRBV12-2	TRBJ2-3	-	TGTGCAAGTCGCTTCCTAGACAGGGCCACAGATACGCAGTATTTT	CASRFLDRATDTQYF
-	TRBV29-1	TRBJ2-7	TRBD2	TGCAGCGTTGGGGGACTAGCTTTTACGAAGCAGTACTTC	CSVGGLAFTKQYF
-	TRBV30	TRBJ1-1	-	TGTGCCTGGAGTGTATGGGAGGGGGTCTCTTTCTTT	CAWSVWEGVSFF
-	TRBV18	TRBJ2-7	-	TGTGCCAGCTCAACTCAGGGATCCCCCTACGAGCAGTACTTC	CASSTQGSPYEQYF
-	TRBV18	TRBJ1-4	-	TGTGCCAGCTCACCGGTCCCGGAGGGTGAAAAACTGTTTTTT	CASSPVPEGEKLFF
-	TRBV9	TRBJ2-5	TRBD1	TGTGCCAGCAGCGGTCAAGGACAGGGATCGGGAGAGACCCAGTACTTC	CASSGQGQGSGETQYF
once	TRBV7-9	TRBJ2-3	TRBD2	TGTGCCAGCAGCTCTGGGACTAGCGGGGGCACAGATACGCAGTATTTT	CASSSGTSGGTDTQYF
-	TRBV11-3	TRBJ2-3	TRBD1	TGTGCCAGCAGCAGCCGCCGGGACAGGGTTGCAGATACGCAGTATTTT	CASSSRRDRVADTQYF
-	TRBV30	TRBJ2-6	-	TGTGCCTGGAGTGTCGCGGGGCTGGGAGGGGCCAACGTCCTGACTTTC	CAWSVAGLGGANVLTF
-	TRBV5-4	TRBJ2-4	TRBD1	TGTGCCAGCAGTGATGTCCGGGACAGGGGGCCCTCATCCAAAAACATTCAGTACTTC	CASSDVRDRGPSSKNIQYF
-	TRBV5-1	TRBJ2-7	-	TGCGCCAGCAGCTTGGTACAGGGCCAAACCTACGAGCAGTACTTC	CASSLVQGQTYEQYF
-	TRBV6-1	TRBJ1-4	-	TGTGCCAGCAGTGTTCAAGAGGGAAAACTGTTTTTT	CASSVQEGKLFF
-	TRBV11-2	TRBJ2-3	-	TGTGCCAGCAGCTCCTCGACACTCACAGATACGCAGTATTTT	CASSSSTLTDTQYF
-	TRBV27	TRBJ2-7	TRBD2	TGTGCCAGCAGTTTAAGAAGCGGGAGAGGGGACGAGCAGTACTTC	CASSLRSGRGDEQYF
few	TRBV5-1	TRBJ1-6	-	TGCGCCAGCAGCTTCGGGGATTCACCCCTCCACTTT	CASSFGDSPLHF
once	TRBV11-2	TRBJ1-6	-	TGTGCCAGCAGCTTAGTGGTAATGTCCGGGGGAAATTCACCCCTCCACTTT	CASSLVVMSGGNSPLHF
-	TRBV30	TRBJ1-2	-	TGTGCCTGGGGGACTGGGTTTGGGGGAAACTATGGCTACACCTTC	CAWGTGFGGNYGYTF
-	TRBV7-9	TRBJ2-5	-	TGTGCCAGCAGCTTAGGAGGGTACCAAGAGACCCAGTACTTC	CASSLGGYQETQYF
-	TRBV7-8	TRBJ2-7	-	TGTGCCAGCAGCTTAGGAGGAAGCGAGCAGTACTTC	CASSLGGSEQYF
-	TRBV27	TRBJ1-6	-	TGTGCCAGCACCCGGGGAGGGGCGAGGATTTCACCCCTCCACTTT	CASTRGGARISPLHF
-	TRBV27	TRBJ2-1	-	TGTGCCAGCAGTTTGGAATGGAGCTCCTACAATGAGCAGTTCTTC	CASSLEWSSYNEQFF
-	TRBV28	TRBJ1-2	-	TGTGCCAGCAGGCCTCAGGGTGGGGTTGGCTATGGCTACACCTTC	CASRPQGGVGYGYTF
-	TRBV6-5	TRBJ1-6	TRBD1	TGTGCCAGCAGCTACCACAGGGGCAATAATTCACCCCTCCACTTT	CASSYHRGNNSPLHF
-	TRBV18	TRBJ2-7	TRBD1	TGTGCCAGCTCACCACGGGACAGTCTCAACGAGCAGTACTTC	CASSPRDSLNEQYF
-	TRBV6-1	TRBJ1-2	-	TGTGCCAGCAGTGATTGGGGCCAGTCCTATGGCTACACCTTC	CASSDWGQSYGYTF